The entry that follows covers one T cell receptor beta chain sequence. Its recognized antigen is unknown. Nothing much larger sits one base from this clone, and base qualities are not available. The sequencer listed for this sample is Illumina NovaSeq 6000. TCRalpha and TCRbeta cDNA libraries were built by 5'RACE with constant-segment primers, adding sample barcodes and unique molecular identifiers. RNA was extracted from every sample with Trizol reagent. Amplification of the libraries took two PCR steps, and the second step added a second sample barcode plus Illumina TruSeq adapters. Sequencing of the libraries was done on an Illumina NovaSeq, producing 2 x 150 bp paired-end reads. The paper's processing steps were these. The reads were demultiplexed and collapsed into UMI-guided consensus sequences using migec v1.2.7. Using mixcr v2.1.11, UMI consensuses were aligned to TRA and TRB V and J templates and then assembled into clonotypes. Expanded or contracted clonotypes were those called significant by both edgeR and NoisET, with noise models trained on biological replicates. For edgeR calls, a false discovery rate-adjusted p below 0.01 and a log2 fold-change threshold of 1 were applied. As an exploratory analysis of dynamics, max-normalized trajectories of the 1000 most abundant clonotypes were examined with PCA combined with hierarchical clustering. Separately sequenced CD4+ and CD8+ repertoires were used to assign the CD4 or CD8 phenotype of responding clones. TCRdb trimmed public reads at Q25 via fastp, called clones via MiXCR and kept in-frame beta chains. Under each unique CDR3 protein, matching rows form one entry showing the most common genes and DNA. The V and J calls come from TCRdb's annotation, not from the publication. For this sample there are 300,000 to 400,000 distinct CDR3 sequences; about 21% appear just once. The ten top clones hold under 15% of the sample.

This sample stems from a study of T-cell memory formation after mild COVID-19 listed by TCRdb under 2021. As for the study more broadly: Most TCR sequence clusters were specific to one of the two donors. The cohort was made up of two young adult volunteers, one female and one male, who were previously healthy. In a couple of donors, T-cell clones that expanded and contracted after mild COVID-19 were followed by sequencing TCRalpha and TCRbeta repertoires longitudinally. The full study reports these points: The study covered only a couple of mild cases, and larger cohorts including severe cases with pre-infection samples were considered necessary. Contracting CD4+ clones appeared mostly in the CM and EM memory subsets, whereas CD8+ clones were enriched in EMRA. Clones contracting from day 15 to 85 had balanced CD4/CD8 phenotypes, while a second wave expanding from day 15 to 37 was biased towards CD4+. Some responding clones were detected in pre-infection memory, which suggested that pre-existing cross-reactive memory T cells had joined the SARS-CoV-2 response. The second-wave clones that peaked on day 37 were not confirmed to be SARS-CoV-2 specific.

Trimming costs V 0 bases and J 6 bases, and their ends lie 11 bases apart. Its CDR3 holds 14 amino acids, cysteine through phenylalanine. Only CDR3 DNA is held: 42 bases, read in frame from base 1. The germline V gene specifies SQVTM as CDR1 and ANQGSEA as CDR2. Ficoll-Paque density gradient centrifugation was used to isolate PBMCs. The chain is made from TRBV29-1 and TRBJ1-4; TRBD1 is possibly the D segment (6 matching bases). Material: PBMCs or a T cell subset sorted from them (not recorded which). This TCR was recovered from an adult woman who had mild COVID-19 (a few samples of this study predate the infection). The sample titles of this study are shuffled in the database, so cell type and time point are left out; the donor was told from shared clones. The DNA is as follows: TGCAGCGTTGAAGATCCACAGGGTCATGAAAAACTGTTTTTT. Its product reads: CSVEDPQGHEKLFF.